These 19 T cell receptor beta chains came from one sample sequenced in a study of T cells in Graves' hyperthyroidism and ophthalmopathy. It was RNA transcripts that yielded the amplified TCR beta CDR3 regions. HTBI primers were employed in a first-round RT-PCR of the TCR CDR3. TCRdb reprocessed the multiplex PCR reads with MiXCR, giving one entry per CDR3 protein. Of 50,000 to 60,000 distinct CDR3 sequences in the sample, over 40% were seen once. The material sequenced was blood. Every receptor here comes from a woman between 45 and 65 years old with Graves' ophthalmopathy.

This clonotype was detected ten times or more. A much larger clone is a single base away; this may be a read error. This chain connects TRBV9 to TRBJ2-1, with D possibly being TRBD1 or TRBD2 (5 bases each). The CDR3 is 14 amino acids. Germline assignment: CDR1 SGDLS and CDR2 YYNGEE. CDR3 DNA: TGTGCCAGCAGCCCCCGTAGGGTGGGGGATGAGCGGTTCTTC. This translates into CASSPRRVGDERFF.

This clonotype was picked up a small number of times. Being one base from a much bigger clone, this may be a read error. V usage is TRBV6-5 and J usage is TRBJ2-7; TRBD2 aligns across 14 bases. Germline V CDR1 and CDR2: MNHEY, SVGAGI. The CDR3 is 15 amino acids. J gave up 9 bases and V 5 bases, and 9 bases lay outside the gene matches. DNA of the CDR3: TGTGCCAGCAGTACAGGGACTAGCGGGAGCCGCGCGCAGTACTTC. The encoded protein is CASSTGTSGSRAQYF.

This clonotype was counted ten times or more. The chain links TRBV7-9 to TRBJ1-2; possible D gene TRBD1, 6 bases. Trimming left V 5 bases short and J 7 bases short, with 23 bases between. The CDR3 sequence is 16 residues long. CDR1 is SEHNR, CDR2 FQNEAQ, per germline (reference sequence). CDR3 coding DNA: TGTGCCAGCAGCAAACGGACAGTCCCCCTTGGCGGTGGCTACACCTTC. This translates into CASSKRTVPLGGGYTF.

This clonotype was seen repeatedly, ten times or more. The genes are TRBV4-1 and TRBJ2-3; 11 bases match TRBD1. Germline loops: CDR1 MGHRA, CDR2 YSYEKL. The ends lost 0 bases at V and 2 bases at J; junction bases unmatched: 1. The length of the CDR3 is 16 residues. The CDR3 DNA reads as TGCGCCAGCAGCCAAGAGGGACAGGGGGTCACAGATACGCAGTATTTT. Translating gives CASSQEGQGVTDTQYF.

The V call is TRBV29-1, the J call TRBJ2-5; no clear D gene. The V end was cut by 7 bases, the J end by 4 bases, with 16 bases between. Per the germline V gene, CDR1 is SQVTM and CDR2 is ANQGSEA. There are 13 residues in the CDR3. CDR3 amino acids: CSARPSPGETQYF. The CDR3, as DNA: TGCAGCGCCCGGCCATCGCCGGGAGAGACCCAGTACTTC.

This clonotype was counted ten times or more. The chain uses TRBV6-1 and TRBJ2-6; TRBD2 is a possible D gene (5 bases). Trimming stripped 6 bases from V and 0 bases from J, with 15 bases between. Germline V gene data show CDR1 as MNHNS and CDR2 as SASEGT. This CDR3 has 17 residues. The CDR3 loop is CASRQRRGNSGANVLTF. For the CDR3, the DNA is TGTGCCAGCAGACAAAGGAGAGGGAACTCTGGGGCCAACGTCCTGACTTTC.

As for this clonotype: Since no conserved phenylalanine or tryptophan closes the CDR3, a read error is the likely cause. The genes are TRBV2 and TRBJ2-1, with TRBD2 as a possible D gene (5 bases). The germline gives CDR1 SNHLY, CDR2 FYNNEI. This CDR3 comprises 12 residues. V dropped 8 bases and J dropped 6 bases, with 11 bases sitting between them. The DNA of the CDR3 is TGTGCCAGCGAGGGCCTTTCCAATGAGCAGTTCCTC. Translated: CASEGLSNEQFL.

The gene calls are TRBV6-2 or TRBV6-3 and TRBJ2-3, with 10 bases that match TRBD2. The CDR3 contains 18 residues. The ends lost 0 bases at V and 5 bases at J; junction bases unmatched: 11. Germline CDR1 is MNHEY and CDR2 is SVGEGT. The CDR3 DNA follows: TGTGCCAGCAGTTACTCCTTTTGGCTAGCGGGAGCAGGAGATACGCAGTATTTT. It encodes CASSYSFWLAGAGDTQYF.

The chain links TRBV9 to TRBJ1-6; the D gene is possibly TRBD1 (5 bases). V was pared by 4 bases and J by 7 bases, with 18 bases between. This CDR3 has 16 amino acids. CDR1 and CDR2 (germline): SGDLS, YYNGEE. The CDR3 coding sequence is TGTGCCAGCAGCCCGACGGGACTAGCGGACAATTCACCCCTCCACTTT. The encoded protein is CASSPTGLADNSPLHF.

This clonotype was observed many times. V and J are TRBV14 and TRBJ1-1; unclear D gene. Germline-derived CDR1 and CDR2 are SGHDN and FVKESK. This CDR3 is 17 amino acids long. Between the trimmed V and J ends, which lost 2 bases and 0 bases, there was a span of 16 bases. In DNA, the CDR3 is TGTGCCAGCAGCCAATCCGGGTCCCCACTGATGAACACTGAAGCTTTCTTT. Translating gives CASSQSGSPLMNTEAFF.

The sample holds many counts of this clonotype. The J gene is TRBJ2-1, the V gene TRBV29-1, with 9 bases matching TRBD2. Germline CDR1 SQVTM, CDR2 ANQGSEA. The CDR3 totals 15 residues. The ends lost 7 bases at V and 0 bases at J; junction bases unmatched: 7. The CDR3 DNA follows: TGCAGCGGGGGCGAGCGGGGGGCCTCCTACAATGAGCAGTTCTTC. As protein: CSGGERGASYNEQFF.

The CDR3 reads CASSFGFGAMNTEAFF. CDR3 in DNA: TGTGCCAGCAGCTTTGGTTTCGGGGCAATGAACACTGAAGCTTTCTTT. The V call is TRBV7-9, the J call TRBJ1-1; possibly TRBD1 for D (5 bases). The CDR3 spans 16 residues. Trimming shortened V by 3 bases and J by 0 bases, and 14 bases separated the two germline ends. Per germline, CDR1 SEHNR and CDR2 FQNEAQ (reference sequence).

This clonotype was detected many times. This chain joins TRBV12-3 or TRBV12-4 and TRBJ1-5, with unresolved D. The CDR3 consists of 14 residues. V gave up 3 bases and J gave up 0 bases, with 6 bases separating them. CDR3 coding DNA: TGTGCCAGCAGTTTTACGGATAGCAATCAGCCCCAGCATTTT. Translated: CASSFTDSNQPQHF.

The CDR3 spells CASSTGQGGETQYF. As DNA, the CDR3 is TGTGCCAGCAGCACGGGACAGGGAGGAGAGACCCAGTACTTC. The J gene is TRBJ2-5, the V gene TRBV12-3 or TRBV12-4; 9 bases align to TRBD1. This CDR3 is built from 14 residues. V lost 6 bases to trimming and J lost 4 bases; unmatched junction nucleotides: 6.

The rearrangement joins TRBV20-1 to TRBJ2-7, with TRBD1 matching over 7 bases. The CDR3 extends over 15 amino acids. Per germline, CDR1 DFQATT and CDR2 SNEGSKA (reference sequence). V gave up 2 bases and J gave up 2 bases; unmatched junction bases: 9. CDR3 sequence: CSARYSYRGAYEQYF. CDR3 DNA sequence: TGCAGTGCTAGATACTCCTACAGGGGCGCCTACGAGCAGTACTTC.

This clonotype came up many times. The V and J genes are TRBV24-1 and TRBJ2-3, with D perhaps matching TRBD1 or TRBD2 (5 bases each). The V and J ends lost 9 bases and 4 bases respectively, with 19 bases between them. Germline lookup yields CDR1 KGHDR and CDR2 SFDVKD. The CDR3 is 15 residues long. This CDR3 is CATRGGAGSSDTQYF. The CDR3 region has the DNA TGTGCCACCCGGGGCGGAGCAGGGTCTTCAGATACGCAGTATTTT.

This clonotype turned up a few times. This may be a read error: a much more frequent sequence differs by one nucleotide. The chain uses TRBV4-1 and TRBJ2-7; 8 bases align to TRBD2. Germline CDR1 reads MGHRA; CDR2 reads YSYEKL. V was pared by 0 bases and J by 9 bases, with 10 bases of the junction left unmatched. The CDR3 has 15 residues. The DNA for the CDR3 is TGCGCCAGCAGCCAAGAGATAGCGGGGCTACGCGGGCAGTACTTC. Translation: CASSQEIAGLRGQYF.

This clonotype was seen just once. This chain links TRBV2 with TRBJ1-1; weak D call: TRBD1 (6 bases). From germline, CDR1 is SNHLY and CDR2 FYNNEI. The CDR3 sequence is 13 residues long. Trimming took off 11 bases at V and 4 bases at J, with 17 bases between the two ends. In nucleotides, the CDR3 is TGTGCCTGTACCGGGGGCGCCGGCACTGAAGCTTTCTTT. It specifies CACTGGAGTEAFF.

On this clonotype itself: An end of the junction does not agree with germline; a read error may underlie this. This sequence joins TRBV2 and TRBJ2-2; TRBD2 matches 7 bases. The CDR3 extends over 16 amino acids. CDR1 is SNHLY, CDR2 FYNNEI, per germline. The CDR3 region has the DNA TGTGCCACCAGTGTATTCGCGGGGGCGAACACCGGGGAGCTGTTTTTT. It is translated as CATSVFAGANTGELFF.